These 3 T cell receptor beta chains were sequenced from one sample in a study of shared clonotypes between healthy human individuals. Naive-designated CD8 cells lacked CD45RO, were positively enriched for CCR7, and omitted terminally differentiated effector memory CD45RA+ cells. TCRdb's copy holds only in-frame clones and misses some; the assay was immunoSEQ multiplex PCR. The sample gives roughly 600,000 clones, roughly 98% of which show up once; more than 0.3% is in the top ten. The sample taken for sequencing was naive CD8+ T cells sorted from blood. The receptor set was obtained from a man aged 30 to 45 in good health.

The J gene is TRBJ2-5, the V gene TRBV29-1; D uncertain. This CDR3 is 18 amino acids long. Looked up from germline, CDR1 is SQVTM and CDR2 is ANQGSEA. The V end lost 5 bases, the J end lost 2 bases, and 27 bases lay between the germline ends. The CDR3 loop reads CSVSALVDGQMNQETQYF. As DNA, the CDR3 is TGCAGCGTTTCTGCTCTCGTCGACGGGCAAATGAATCAAGAGACCCAGTACTTC.

The table lists this clone with a count of one. This chain uses TRBV7-6 with TRBJ1-1; D gene unclear. The CDR3 is 16 residues long. The germline gives CDR1 SGHVS, CDR2 FNYEAQ. Trimming pared 5 bases from V and 0 bases from J, leaving 16 bases between. The chain's CDR3 is CASSPRHFSMNTEAFF. The CDR3, as DNA: TGTGCCAGCAGCCCCAGACATTTCTCCATGAACACTGAAGCTTTCTTT.

CDR3 amino acids: CATSREASQETQYF. The CDR3 DNA sequence: TGTGCCACCAGCAGGGAAGCCTCTCAAGAGACCCAGTACTTC. V is TRBV15 and J is TRBJ2-5; D is undetermined. CDR1 LNHNV and CDR2 YYDKDF come from the germline V gene (reference sequence). This CDR3 has 14 residues. Trimming removed 3 bases from V and 2 bases from J, with 10 bases in between.